Listed here are 10 T cell receptor beta chains from one sample, sequenced in a study of cytomegalovirus exposure and HLA in healthy donors. Assay: immunoSEQ multiplex PCR; the TCRdb copy retains only in-frame clones and omits some. The sample contains approximately 97,000 clones, over 85% of which appear only once. Sequenced input: PBMCs. These receptors all come from a woman younger than 45 in good health and CMV-seropositive.

The chain is built from TRBV7-2 and TRBJ1-1, with 9 positions matching TRBD1. Unmatched junction bases numbered 5, after V lost 2 bases and J lost 7 bases. This CDR3 has 14 amino acids. Germline V gives CDR1 SGHTA, CDR2 FQGNSA. The CDR3 sequence: CASSLQQGALEAFF. Here the CDR3 DNA reads TGTGCCAGCAGCTTACAACAGGGGGCGCTTGAAGCTTTCTTT.

The chain combines TRBV30 with TRBJ2-7; 11 bases line up with TRBD2. This CDR3 comprises 14 residues. Germline CDR1 reads GTSNPN; CDR2 reads SVGIG (reference sequence). J lost 3 bases, V lost 7 bases, and 8 bases had no gene match. The CDR3 region has the DNA TGTGCCTTAAAAACGACTAGCGGGAACTACGAGCAGTACTTC. The encoded protein is CALKTTSGNYEQYF.

V and J are TRBV28 and TRBJ1-5; D is perhaps TRBD1 (5 bases). From germline, CDR1 is MDHEN and CDR2 SYDVKM. This CDR3 is built from 14 residues. V was pared by 3 bases and J by 4 bases, with 10 bases between. The DNA for the CDR3 is TGTGCCAGCAGTTTTGGGGCAGGGAATCAGCCCCAGCATTTT. Its protein is CASSFGAGNQPQHF.

This sequence joins TRBV28 and TRBJ1-1; TRBD1 is a possible D gene (5 bases). Germline V gene data show CDR1 as MDHEN and CDR2 as SYDVKM. The CDR3 contains 13 residues. Trimming removed 3 bases from V and 4 bases from J, with 9 bases in between. The CDR3 DNA is TGTGCCAGCAGTTTTAGGGGTAGCACTGAAGCTTTCTTT. This gives the protein CASSFRGSTEAFF.

This chain connects TRBV28 to TRBJ2-3; 8 nucleotides match TRBD1. The CDR3 runs 17 residues. Germline V gene sequence: CDR1 MDHEN, CDR2 SYDVKM. Trimming cost V 2 bases and J 3 bases; bases outside gene matches: 10. CDR3 bases: TGTGCCAGCAGTTTAGGGGGGACAGGTCTGATGACAGATACGCAGTATTTT. Amino acids: CASSLGGTGLMTDTQYF.

This clone was seen once. This chain links TRBV2 with TRBJ2-1; 9 positions agree with TRBD2. In germline, CDR1 is SNHLY, CDR2 FYNNEI. V lost 4 bases and J lost 8; bases outside the gene matches: 9. This CDR3 has 15 amino acids. The DNA for the CDR3 is TGTGCCAGCAGTGGGACGTTAGCGGGAGACGATGAGCAGTTCTTC. This codes for CASSGTLAGDDEQFF.

The DNA of the CDR3 is TGTGCCAGCAGCACTAGGGGGCGTAACTTGGATGAGCAGTTCTTC. This translates into CASSTRGRNLDEQFF. The chain uses TRBV9 and TRBJ2-1; 7 bases map to TRBD1. CDR3 length: 15 amino acids. J was trimmed by 8 bases and V by 4 bases; bases with no gene match: 12. CDR1 is SGDLS, CDR2 YYNGEE, per germline.

This CDR3 reads CASSLGSQETQYF. The CDR3 nucleotides are TGTGCCAGCAGCTTAGGTAGCCAAGAGACCCAGTACTTC. This sequence joins TRBV11-2 and TRBJ2-5; D call uncertain. The V end lost 1 base, the J end lost 1 base, and 4 bases lay between the germline ends. Germline CDR1 is SGHAT and CDR2 is FQNNGV. The CDR3 totals 13 residues. Full variable domain (remainder filled in from reference TRBV11-2 and TRBJ2-5): EAGVAQSPRYKIIEKRQSVAFWCNPISGHATLYWYQQILGQGPKLLIQFQNNGVVDDSQLPKDRFSAERLKGVDSTLKIQPAKLEDSAVYLCASSLGSQETQYFGPGTRLLVL.

The V call is TRBV20-1, the J call TRBJ1-2; the D is unclear. The V gene lost 3 bases and the J gene lost 8 bases, with 10 bases spanning the gap. Germline V gives CDR1 DFQATT, CDR2 SNEGSKA (reference sequence). The CDR3 spans 11 residues. The CDR3 DNA reads as TGCAGTGCTAGGTGGCTGAAAGGCTACACCTTC. Translation: CSARWLKGYTF.

This chain links TRBV6-6 with TRBJ2-4; D is possibly TRBD1 (6 bases). The CDR3 loop spans 12 amino acids. The germline CDR1 and CDR2 sequences are MNHNY and SVGAGI (reference sequence). The ends were cut back, 9 bases at V and 6 bases at J, with 12 bases in the middle. CDR3 in DNA: TGTGCCAGTTCACAGGGTCTAAACATTCAGTACTTC. Protein: CASSQGLNIQYF.